Sequencing of this T cell receptor beta chain was carried out in a study of blood T cell repertoires in COVID-19. Germline lookup yields CDR1 MDHEN and CDR2 SYDVKM. This CDR3 has 12 residues. Trimming shortened V by 7 bases and J by 2 bases, and 8 bases separated the two germline ends. Original processing notes: The authors estimated nucleated cell counts from reference gene primer amplification. Generated by immunoSEQ multiplex PCR, the TCRdb table keeps only in-frame clones and is missing some. V, J and clone size derive from that table, while D and trimming were established from the DNA sequence. The sample carries roughly 100,000 clones, 70% to 90% recorded once.

The receptor was derived from a man aged 45-60 years in a cohort sampled during active COVID-19. The sequencing input was peripheral blood. This chain uses TRBV28 with TRBJ1-2; D remains unclear. The DNA of the CDR3 is TGTGCCAGCACTACGGGGAACTATGGCTACACCTTC. Its protein product is CASTTGNYGYTF.